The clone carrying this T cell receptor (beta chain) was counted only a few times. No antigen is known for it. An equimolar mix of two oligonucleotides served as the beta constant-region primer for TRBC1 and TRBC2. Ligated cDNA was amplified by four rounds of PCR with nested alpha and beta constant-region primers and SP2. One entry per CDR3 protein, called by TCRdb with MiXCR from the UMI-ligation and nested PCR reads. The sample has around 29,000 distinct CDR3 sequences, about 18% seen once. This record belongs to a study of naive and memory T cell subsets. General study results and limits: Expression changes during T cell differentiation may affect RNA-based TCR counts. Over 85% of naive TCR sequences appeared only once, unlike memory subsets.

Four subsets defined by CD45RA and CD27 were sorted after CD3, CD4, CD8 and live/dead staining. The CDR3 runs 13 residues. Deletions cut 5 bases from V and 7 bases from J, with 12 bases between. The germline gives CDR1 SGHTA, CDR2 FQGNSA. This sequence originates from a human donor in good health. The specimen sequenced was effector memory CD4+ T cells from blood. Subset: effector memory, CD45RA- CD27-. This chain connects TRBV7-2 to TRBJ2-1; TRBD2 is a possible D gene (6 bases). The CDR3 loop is CASSLTSLNEQFF. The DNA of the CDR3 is TGTGCCAGCAGCCTTACTAGCTTGAATGAGCAGTTCTTC.